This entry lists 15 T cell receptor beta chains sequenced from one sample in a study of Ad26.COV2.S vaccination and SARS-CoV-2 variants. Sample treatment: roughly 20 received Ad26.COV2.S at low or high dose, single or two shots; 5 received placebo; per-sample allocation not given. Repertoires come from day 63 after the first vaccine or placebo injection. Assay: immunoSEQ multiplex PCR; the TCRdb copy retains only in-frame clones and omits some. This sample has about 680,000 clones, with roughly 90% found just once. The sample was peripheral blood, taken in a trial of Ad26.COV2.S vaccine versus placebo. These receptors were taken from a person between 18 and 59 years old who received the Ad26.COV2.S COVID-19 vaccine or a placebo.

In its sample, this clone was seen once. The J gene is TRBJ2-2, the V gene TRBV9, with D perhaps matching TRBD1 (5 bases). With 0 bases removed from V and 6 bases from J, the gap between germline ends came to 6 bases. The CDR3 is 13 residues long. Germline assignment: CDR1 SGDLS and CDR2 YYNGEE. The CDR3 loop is CASSVVGAGELFF. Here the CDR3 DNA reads TGTGCCAGCAGCGTAGTAGGGGCCGGGGAGCTGTTTTTT.

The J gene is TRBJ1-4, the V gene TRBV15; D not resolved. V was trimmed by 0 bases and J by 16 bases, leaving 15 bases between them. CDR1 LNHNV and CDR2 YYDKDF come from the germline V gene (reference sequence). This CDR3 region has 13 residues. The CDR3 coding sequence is TGTGCCACCAGCAGAGATCGTATGGGCGCTCCGTTTTTT. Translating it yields CATSRDRMGAPFF.

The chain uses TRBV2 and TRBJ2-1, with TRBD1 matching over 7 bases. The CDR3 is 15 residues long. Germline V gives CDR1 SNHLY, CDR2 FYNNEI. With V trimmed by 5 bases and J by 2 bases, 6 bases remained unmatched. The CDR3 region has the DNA TGTGCCAGCAGTACAGGGGCCTCCGCCTACAATGAGCAGTTCTTC. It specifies CASSTGASAYNEQFF.

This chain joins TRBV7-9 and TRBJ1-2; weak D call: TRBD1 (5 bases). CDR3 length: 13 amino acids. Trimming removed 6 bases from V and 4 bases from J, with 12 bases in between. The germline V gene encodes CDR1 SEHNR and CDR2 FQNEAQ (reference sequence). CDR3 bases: TGTGCCAGCAGTCTACGGGGGGGCTATGGCTACACCTTC. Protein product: CASSLRGGYGYTF.

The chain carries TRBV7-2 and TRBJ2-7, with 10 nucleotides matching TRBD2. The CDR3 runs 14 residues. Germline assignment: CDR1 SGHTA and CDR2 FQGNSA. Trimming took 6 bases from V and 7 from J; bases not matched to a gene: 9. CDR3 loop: CASSNLAGETEQYF. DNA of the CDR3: TGTGCCAGCAGTAATCTAGCGGGGGAGACTGAGCAGTACTTC. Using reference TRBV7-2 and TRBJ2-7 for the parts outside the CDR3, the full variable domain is GAGVSQSPSNKVTEKGKDVELRCDPISGHTALYWYRQSLGQGLEFLIYFQGNSAPDKSGLPSDRFSAERTGGSVSTLTIQRTQQEDSAVYLCASSNLAGETEQYFGPGTRLTVT.

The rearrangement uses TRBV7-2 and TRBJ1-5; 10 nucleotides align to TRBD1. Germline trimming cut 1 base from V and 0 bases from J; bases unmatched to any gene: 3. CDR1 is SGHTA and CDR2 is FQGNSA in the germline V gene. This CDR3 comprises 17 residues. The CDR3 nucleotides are TGTGCCAGCAGCTTAGGACAGGGGGCAATTAGCAATCAGCCCCAGCATTTT. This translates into CASSLGQGAISNQPQHF.

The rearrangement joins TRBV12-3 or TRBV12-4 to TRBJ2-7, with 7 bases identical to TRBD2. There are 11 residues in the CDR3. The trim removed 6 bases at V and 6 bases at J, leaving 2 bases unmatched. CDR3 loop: CASRGEGEQYF. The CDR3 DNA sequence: TGTGCCAGCAGGGGGGAGGGCGAGCAGTACTTC.

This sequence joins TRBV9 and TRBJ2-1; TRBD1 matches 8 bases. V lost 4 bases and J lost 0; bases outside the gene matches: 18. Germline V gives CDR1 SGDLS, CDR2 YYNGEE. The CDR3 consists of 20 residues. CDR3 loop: CASSSPGTGIPLSSYNEQFF. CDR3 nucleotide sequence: TGTGCCAGCAGCTCCCCCGGGACAGGTATCCCCTTAAGCTCCTACAATGAGCAGTTCTTC.

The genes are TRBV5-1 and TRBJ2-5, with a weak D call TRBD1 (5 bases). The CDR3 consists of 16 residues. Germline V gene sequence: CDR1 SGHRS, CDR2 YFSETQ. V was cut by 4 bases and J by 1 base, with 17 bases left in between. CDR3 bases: TGCGCCAGCAGCGTGCAGGGTTCTCAGCCCCAAGAGACCCAGTACTTC. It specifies CASSVQGSQPQETQYF.

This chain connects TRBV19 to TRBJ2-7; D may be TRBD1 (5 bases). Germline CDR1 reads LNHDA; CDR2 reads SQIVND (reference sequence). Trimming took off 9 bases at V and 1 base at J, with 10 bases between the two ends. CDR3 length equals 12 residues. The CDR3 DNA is TGTGCCAGGCTACAGGATTCCTACGAGCAGTACTTC. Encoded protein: CARLQDSYEQYF.

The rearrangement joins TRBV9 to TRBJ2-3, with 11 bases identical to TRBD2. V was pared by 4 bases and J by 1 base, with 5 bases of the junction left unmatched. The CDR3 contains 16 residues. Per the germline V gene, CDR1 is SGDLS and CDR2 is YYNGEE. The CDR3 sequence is CASSPPTSGGTDTQYF. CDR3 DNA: TGTGCCAGCAGCCCTCCGACTAGCGGGGGCACAGATACGCAGTATTTT. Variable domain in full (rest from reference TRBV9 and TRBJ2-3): DSGVTQTPKHLITATGQRVTLRCSPRSGDLSVYWYQQSLDQGLQFLIQYYNGEERAKGNILERFSAQQFPDLHSELNLSSLELGDSALYFCASSPPTSGGTDTQYFGPGTRLTVL.

The CDR3 loop is CASSSDSTRTGELFF. The CDR3 DNA sequence: TGTGCCAGCAGCTCCGACAGTACGCGGACCGGGGAGCTGTTTTTT. The chain carries TRBV5-4 and TRBJ2-2, with a weak D call TRBD1 (5 bases). Germline CDR1 SGHNT, CDR2 YYREEE (reference sequence). The CDR3 contains 15 residues. The V gene lost 3 bases and the J gene lost 5 bases, with 14 bases spanning the gap.

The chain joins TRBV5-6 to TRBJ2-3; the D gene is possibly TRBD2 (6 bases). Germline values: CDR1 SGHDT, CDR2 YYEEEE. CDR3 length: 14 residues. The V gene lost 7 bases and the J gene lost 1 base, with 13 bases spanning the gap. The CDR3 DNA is TGTGCCAGCGCGTTTGGGACTGGCACAGATACGCAGTATTTT. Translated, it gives CASAFGTGTDTQYF.

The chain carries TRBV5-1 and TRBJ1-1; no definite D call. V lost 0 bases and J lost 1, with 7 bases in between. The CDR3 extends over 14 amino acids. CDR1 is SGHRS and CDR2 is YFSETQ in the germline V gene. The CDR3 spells CASSLAPENTEAFF. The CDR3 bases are TGCGCCAGCAGCTTGGCCCCAGAGAACACTGAAGCTTTCTTT.

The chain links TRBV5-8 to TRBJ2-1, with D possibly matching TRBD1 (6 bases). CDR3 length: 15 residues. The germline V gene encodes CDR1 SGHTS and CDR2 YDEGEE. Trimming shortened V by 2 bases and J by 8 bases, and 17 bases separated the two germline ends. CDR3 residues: CASSLLAGVKHEQFF. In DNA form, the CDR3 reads TGTGCCAGCAGCTTATTGGCAGGGGTTAAGCATGAGCAGTTCTTC.